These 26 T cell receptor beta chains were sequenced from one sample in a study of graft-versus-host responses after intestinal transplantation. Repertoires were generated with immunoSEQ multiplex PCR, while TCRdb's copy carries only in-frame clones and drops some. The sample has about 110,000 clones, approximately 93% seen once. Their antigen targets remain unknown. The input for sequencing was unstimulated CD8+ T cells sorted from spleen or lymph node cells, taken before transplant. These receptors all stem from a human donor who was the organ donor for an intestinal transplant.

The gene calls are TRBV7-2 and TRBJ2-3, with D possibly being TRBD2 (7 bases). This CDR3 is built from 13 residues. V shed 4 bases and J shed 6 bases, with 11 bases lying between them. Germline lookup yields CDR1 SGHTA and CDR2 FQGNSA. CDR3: CASSSGGWDTQYF. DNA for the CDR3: TGTGCCAGCAGCTCGGGGGGCTGGGATACGCAGTATTTT.

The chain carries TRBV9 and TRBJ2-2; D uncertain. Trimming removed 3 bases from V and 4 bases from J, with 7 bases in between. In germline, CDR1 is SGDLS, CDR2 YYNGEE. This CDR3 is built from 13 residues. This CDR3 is CASSGSGTGELFF. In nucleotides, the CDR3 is TGTGCCAGCAGCGGATCAGGCACCGGGGAGCTGTTTTTT.

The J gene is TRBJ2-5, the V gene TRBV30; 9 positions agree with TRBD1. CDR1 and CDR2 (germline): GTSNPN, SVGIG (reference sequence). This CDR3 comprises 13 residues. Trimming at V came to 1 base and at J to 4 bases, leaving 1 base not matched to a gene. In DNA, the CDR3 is TGTGCCTGGAGTGGACAGGGGGTAGAGACCCAGTACTTC. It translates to CAWSGQGVETQYF.

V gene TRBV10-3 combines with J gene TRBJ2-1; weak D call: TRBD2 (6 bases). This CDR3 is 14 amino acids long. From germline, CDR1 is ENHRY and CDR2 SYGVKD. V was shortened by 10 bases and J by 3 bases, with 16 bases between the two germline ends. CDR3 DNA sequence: TGTGCCACCTTTAGCGGTAACTACTACAATGAGCAGTTCTTC. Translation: CATFSGNYYNEQFF.

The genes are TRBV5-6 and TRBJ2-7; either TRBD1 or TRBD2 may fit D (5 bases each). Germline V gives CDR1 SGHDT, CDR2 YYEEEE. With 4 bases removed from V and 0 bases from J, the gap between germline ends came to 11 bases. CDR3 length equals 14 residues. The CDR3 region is CASSGTASSYEQYF. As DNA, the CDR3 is TGTGCCAGCAGCGGGACCGCGAGCTCCTACGAGCAGTACTTC.

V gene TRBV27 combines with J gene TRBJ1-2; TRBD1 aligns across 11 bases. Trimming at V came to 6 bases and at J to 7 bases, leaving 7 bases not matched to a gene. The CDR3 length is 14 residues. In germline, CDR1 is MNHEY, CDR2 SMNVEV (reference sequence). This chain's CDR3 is CASRISGTGGGYTF. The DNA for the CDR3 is TGTGCCAGCAGAATCTCCGGGACAGGGGGTGGCTACACCTTC.

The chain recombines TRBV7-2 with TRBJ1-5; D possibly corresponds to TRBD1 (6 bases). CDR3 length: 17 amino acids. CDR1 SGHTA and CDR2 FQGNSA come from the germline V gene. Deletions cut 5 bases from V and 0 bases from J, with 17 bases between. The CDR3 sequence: CASSQLEGGDSNQPQHF. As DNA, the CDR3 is TGTGCCAGCAGCCAACTAGAGGGGGGGGATAGCAATCAGCCCCAGCATTTT.

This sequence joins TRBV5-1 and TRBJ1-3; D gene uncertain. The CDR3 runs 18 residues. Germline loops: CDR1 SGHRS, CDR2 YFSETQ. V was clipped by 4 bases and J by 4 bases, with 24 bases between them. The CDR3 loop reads CASSPGRSFGIAGNTIYF. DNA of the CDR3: TGCGCCAGCAGCCCGGGTAGGTCCTTCGGGATAGCCGGAAACACCATATATTTT.

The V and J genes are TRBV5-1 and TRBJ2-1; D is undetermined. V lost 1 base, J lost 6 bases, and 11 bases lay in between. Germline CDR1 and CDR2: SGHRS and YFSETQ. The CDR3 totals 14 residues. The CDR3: CASSLRKVINEQFF. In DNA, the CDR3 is TGCGCCAGCAGCTTGAGGAAGGTGATCAATGAGCAGTTCTTC. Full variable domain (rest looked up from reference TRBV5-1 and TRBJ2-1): KAGVTQTPRYLIKTRGQQVTLSCSPISGHRSVSWYQQTPGQGLQFLFEYFSETQRNKGNFPGRFSGRQFSNSRSEMNVSTLELGDSALYLCASSLRKVINEQFFGPGTRLTVL.

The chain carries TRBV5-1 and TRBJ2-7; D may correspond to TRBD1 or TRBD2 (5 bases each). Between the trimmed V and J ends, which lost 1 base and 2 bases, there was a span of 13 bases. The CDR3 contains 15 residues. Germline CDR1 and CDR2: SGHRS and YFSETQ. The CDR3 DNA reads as TGCGCCAGCAGCTTGTACGGGACGTACGCCTACGAGCAGTACTTC. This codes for CASSLYGTYAYEQYF. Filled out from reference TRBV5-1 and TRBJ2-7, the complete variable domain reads KAGVTQTPRYLIKTRGQQVTLSCSPISGHRSVSWYQQTPGQGLQFLFEYFSETQRNKGNFPGRFSGRQFSNSRSEMNVSTLELGDSALYLCASSLYGTYAYEQYFGPGTRLTVT.

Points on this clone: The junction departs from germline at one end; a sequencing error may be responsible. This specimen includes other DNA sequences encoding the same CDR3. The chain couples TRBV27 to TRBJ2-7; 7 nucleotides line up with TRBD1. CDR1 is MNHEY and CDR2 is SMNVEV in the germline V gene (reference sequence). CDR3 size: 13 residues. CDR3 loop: CASSFQGGYEQYF. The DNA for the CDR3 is TGTGCCAGCAGTTTCCAAGGGGGCTACGAACAGTACTTC.

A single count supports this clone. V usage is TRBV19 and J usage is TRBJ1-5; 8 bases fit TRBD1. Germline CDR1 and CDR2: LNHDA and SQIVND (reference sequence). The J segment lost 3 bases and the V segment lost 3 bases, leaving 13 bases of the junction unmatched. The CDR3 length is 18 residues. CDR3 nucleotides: TGTGCCAGTAGTATTCCTACCCACAGGGGGTTCTACAATCAGCCCCAGCATTTT. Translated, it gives CASSIPTHRGFYNQPQHF. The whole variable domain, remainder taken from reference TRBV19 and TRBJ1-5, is DGGITQSPKYLFRKEGQNVTLSCEQNLNHDAMYWYRQDPGQGLRLIYYSQIVNDFQKGDIAEGYSVSREKKESFPLTVTSAQKNPTAFYLCASSIPTHRGFYNQPQHFGDGTRLSIL.

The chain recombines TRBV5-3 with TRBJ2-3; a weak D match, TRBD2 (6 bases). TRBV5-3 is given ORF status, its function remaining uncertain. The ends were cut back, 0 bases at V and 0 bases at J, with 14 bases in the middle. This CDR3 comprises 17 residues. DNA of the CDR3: TGTGCCAGAAGCTTGGTATGTAAGGGACTGAGCACAGATACGCAGTATTTT. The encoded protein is CARSLVCKGLSTDTQYF.

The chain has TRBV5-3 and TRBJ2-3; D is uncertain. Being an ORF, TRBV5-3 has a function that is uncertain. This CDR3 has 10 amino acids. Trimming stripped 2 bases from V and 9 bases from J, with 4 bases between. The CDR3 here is CARSLRTQYF. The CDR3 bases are TGTGCCAGAAGCTTAAGAACGCAGTATTTT.

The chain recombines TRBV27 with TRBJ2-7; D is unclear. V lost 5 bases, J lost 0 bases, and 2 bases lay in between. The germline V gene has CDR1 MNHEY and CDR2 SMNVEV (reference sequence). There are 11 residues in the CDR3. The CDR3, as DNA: TGTGCCAGCAGTAGCTCCTACGAGCAGTACTTC. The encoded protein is CASSSSYEQYF.

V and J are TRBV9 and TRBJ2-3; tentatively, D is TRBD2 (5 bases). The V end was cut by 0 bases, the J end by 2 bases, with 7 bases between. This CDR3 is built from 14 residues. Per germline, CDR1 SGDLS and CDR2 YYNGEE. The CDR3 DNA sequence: TGTGCCAGCAGCGTAGTAGACTACACAGATACGCAGTATTTT. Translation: CASSVVDYTDTQYF.

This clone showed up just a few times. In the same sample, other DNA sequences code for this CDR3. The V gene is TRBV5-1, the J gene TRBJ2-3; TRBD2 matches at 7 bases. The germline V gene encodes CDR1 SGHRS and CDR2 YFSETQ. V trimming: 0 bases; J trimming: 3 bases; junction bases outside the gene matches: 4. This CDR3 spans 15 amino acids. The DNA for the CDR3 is TGCGCCAGCAGCTTGGGTGCTAGCGGAACAGATACGCAGTATTTT. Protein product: CASSLGASGTDTQYF.

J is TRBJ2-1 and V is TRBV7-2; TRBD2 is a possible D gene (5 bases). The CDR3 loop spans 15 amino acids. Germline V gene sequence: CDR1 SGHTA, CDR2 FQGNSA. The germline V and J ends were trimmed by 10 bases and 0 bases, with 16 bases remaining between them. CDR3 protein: CATSGSPSSYNEQFF. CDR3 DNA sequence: TGTGCCACCTCGGGGTCGCCTAGCTCCTACAATGAGCAGTTCTTC. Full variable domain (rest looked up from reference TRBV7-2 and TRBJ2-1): GAGVSQSPSNKVTEKGKDVELRCDPISGHTALYWYRQSLGQGLEFLIYFQGNSAPDKSGLPSDRFSAERTGGSVSTLTIQRTQQEDSAVYLCATSGSPSSYNEQFFGPGTRLTVL.

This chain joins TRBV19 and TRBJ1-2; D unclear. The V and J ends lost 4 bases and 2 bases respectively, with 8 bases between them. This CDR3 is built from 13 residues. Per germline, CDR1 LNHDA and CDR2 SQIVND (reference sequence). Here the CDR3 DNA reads TGTGCCAGTAGTACCCAGGAAAACTATGGCTACACCTTC. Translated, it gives CASSTQENYGYTF. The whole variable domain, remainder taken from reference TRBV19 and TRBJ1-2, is DGGITQSPKYLFRKEGQNVTLSCEQNLNHDAMYWYRQDPGQGLRLIYYSQIVNDFQKGDIAEGYSVSREKKESFPLTVTSAQKNPTAFYLCASSTQENYGYTFGSGTRLTVV.

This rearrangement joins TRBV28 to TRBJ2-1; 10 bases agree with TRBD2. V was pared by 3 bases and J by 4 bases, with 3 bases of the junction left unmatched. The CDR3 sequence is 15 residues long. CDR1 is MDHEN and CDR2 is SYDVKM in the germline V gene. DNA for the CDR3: TGTGCCAGCAGTTTTCGACTAGCGGGTTACAATGAGCAGTTCTTC. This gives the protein CASSFRLAGYNEQFF.

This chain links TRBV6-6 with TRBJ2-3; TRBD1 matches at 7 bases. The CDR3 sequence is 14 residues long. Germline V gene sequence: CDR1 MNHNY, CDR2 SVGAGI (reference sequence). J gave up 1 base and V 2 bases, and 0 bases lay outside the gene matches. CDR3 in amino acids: CASSYQGGTDTQYF. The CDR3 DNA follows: TGTGCCAGCAGTTACCAGGGGGGCACAGATACGCAGTATTTT.

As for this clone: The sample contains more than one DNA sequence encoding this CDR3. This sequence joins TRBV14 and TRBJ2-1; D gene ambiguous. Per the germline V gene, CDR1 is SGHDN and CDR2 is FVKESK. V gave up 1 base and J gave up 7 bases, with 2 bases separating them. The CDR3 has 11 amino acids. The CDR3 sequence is CASSQGNEQFF. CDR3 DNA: TGTGCCAGCAGCCAAGGGAATGAGCAGTTCTTC.

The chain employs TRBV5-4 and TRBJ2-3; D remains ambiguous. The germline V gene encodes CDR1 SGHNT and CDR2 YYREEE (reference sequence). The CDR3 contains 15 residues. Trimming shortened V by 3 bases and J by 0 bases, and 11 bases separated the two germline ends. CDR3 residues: CASSSRAVSTDTQYF. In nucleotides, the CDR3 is TGTGCCAGCAGCTCAAGGGCAGTGAGCACAGATACGCAGTATTTT.

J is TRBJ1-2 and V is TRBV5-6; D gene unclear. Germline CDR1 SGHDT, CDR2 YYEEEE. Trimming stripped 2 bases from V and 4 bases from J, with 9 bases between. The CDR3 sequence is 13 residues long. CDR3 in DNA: TGTGCCAGCAGCTTCCTCGGGGTCTATGGCTACACCTTC. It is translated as CASSFLGVYGYTF. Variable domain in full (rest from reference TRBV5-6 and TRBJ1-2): DAGVTQSPTHLIKTRGQQVTLRCSPKSGHDTVSWYQQALGQGPQFIFQYYEEEERQRGNFPDRFSGHQFPNYSSELNVNALLLGDSALYLCASSFLGVYGYTFGSGTRLTVV.

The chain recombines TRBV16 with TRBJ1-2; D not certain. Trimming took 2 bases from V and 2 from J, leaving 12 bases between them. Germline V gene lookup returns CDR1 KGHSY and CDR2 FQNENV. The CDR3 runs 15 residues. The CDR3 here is CASSQQPESNYGYTF. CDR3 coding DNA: TGTGCCAGCAGCCAACAACCGGAGAGCAACTATGGCTACACCTTC.

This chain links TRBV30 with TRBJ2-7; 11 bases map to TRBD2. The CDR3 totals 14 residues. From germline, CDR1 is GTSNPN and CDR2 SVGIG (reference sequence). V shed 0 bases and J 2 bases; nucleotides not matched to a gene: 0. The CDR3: CAWSVLAGAYEQYF. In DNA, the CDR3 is TGTGCCTGGAGTGTACTAGCGGGGGCCTACGAGCAGTACTTC.